The 7 T cell receptor beta chains reported below all come from one sample, sequenced in a study of T cell responses to AZD1222 COVID-19 vaccine. Here immunoSEQ multiplex PCR was the method, and the copy in TCRdb shows in-frame clones only, minus some. Found here are 250,000 to 300,000 clones, 85% to 95% of them singletons; the top ten hold 0.55%. The source was peripheral blood, collected 28 days after the second AZD1222 dose. The receptors shown here come from an adult who received the AZD1222 COVID-19 vaccine.

DNA of the CDR3: TGTGCCAGCAGACAGGGGGCCCGTCACACTGAAGCTTTCTTT. Its protein is CASRQGARHTEAFF. This chain connects TRBV28 to TRBJ1-1; 9 nucleotides match TRBD1. This CDR3 contains 14 residues. Germline values: CDR1 MDHEN, CDR2 SYDVKM. The J segment lost 3 bases and the V segment lost 6 bases, leaving 5 bases of the junction unmatched.

The CDR3 DNA reads TGTGCCAGCAGCACCCGGACAGGCCCCGGCACAGATACGCAGTATTTT. It is translated as CASSTRTGPGTDTQYF. This chain joins TRBV7-2 and TRBJ2-3; 7 positions match TRBD1. Germline V gene data show CDR1 as SGHTA and CDR2 as FQGNSA. V was clipped by 5 bases and J by 1 base; unmatched bases: 9. CDR3 size: 16 residues. The full variable domain, in which reference TRBV7-2 and TRBJ2-3 provide the parts outside the CDR3, is GAGVSQSPSNKVTEKGKDVELRCDPISGHTALYWYRQSLGQGLEFLIYFQGNSAPDKSGLPSDRFSAERTGGSVSTLTIQRTQQEDSAVYLCASSTRTGPGTDTQYFGPGTRLTVL.

The genes are TRBV29-1 and TRBJ2-1; TRBD1 matches 8 bases. CDR1 is SQVTM, CDR2 ANQGSEA, per germline. V shed 6 bases, J shed 3 bases, and the junction held 10 bases outside the gene matches. CDR3 length: 15 residues. The DNA for the CDR3 is TGCAGCGTGGTAGCCTCAGACAGGGGCTACAATGAGCAGTTCTTC. Its translation is CSVVASDRGYNEQFF.

The rearrangement uses TRBV7-8 and TRBJ1-1, with D possibly being TRBD1 (6 bases). Between the trimmed V and J ends, which lost 2 bases and 4 bases, there was a span of 14 bases. CDR3 length equals 15 residues. Germline assignment: CDR1 SGHVS and CDR2 FQNEAQ. This chain's CDR3 is CASSLRISRGTEAFF. Here the CDR3 DNA reads TGTGCCAGCAGCTTAAGGATCAGCAGGGGCACTGAAGCTTTCTTT.

This chain links TRBV7-5 with TRBJ2-3; the table's D call TRBD1 went unverified against the DNA. TRBV7-5 is a pseudogene segment. CDR3 length equals 16 residues. CDR3 bases: TGTGCCAGAAGCTGCCACCGAGACAGGGCCACAGATACGCAGTATTTT. Translating gives CARSCHRDRATDTQYF.

CDR3 sequence (DNA): TGTGCCAGCAGCTTAGAGTGGTCACAGGGGCTCGGGTACACTGAAGCTTTCTTT. Its translation is CASSLEWSQGLGYTEAFF. This chain links TRBV7-9 with TRBJ1-1, with 7 bases aligning to TRBD1. This CDR3 has 18 amino acids. Trimming removed 1 base from V and 3 bases from J; junction bases left unmatched: 14. The V gene's germline CDR1 is SEHNR and CDR2 FQNEAQ (reference sequence).

The CDR3 is CATSGGTRGSAGELFF. The CDR3 region has the DNA TGTGCCACCAGTGGAGGTACCAGGGGTTCGGCCGGGGAGCTGTTTTTT. This chain connects TRBV24-1 to TRBJ2-2; D may be TRBD1 (6 bases). The CDR3 has 16 residues. The germline CDR1 and CDR2 sequences are KGHDR and SFDVKD. V was clipped by 5 bases and J by 6 bases, with 18 bases between them.